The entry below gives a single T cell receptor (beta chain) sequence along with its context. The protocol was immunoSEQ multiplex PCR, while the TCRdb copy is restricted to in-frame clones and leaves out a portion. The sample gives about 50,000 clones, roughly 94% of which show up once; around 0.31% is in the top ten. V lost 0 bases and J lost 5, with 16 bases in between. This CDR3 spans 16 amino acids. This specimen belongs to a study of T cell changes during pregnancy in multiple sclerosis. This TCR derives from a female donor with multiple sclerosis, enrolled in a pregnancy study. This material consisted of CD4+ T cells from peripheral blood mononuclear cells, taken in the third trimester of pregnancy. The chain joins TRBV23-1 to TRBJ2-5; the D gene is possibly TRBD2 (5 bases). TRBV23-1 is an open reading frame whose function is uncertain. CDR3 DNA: TGCGCCAGCAGTCAATCGATGCCCGGGATACGGGAGACCCAGTACTTC. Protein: CASSQSMPGIRETQYF.